Presented here are 21 T cell receptor beta chains from one specimen sequenced in a study of T-cell reconstitution after alpha-beta-depleted transplantation in children. Library preparation (for TCRbeta) was performed with unique molecular identifiers. Via MiXCR, TCRdb re-called the PCR reads, giving one row per CDR3 protein. This sample has hundreds of thousands of distinct CDR3 sequences, with about an eighth found just once. Source: PBMCs, mostly from graft donor cells, taken 360 days after TCRalphabeta/CD19-depleted stem cell transplant. These receptors came from a male patient younger than 18 who had a stem cell transplant for acute myeloid leukemia, so the T cells may come from the graft donor.

V usage is TRBV15 and J usage is TRBJ2-1, with 8 bases aligning to TRBD2. The ends lost 8 bases at V and 4 bases at J; junction bases unmatched: 13. The CDR3 totals 16 residues. The germline V gene has CDR1 LNHNV and CDR2 YYDKDF (reference sequence). CDR3 region: CATHETGTRGYNEQFF. The DNA for the CDR3 is TGTGCCACCCACGAGACCGGGACTAGAGGATACAATGAGCAGTTCTTC. The full variable domain, its missing parts supplied by reference TRBV15 and TRBJ2-1, is DAMVIQNPRYQVTQFGKPVTLSCSQTLNHNVMYWYQQKSSQAPKLLFHYYDKDFNNEADTPDNFQSRRPNTSFCFLDIRSPGLGDTAMYLCATHETGTRGYNEQFFGPGTRLTVL.

This chain links TRBV4-3 with TRBJ2-1, with TRBD2 matching 10 bases. With 0 bases clipped from V and 0 bases from J, the junction kept 8 bases outside the gene matches. Germline lookup yields CDR1 LGHNA and CDR2 YSLEER. This CDR3 has 19 residues. CDR3: CASSQDGLASGSSYNEQFF. The CDR3, as DNA: TGCGCCAGCAGCCAAGATGGCTTGGCTAGCGGGAGCTCCTACAATGAGCAGTTCTTC.

The chain recombines TRBV7-9 with TRBJ1-5; 8 nucleotides align to TRBD1. CDR1 and CDR2 (germline): SEHNR, FQNEAQ (reference sequence). The CDR3 length is 16 residues. V shed 1 base, J shed 0 bases, and the junction held 2 bases outside the gene matches. In DNA form, the CDR3 reads TGTGCCAGCAGCTTAGAGACAGGGGCTAGCAATCAGCCCCAGCATTTT. The encoded protein is CASSLETGASNQPQHF.

The chain links TRBV7-3 to TRBJ2-3, with a possible D match to TRBD2 (7 bases). CDR3 length: 20 residues. CDR1 and CDR2 from the germline V gene are SGHTA and FQGTGA. Trimming removed 5 bases at V and 4 bases at J, with 31 bases between. The CDR3 loop is CASSPYDRTLGLVGADTQYF. Written as DNA, the CDR3 is TGTGCCAGCAGCCCGTACGACAGGACCCTCGGACTAGTTGGAGCAGATACGCAGTATTTT.

This clonotype was counted a few times. The CDR3 nucleotides read TGCAGCGTGATTAGAAACCCTGAAGGTGAGCAGTACTTC. Residues: CSVIRNPEGEQYF. The rearrangement joins TRBV29-1 to TRBJ2-7; D call uncertain. The length of the CDR3 is 13 residues. The ends were cut back, 6 bases at V and 7 bases at J, with 19 bases in the middle. Germline CDR1 SQVTM, CDR2 ANQGSEA.

The chain carries TRBV25-1 and TRBJ2-2; D may be TRBD1 (6 bases). CDR3 length: 16 residues. Trimming stripped 7 bases from V and 5 bases from J, with 20 bases between. Germline CDR1 and CDR2: MGHDK and SYGVNS. The CDR3 region has the DNA TGTGCCAGCATCGGTCTTCCCCCAGGGGATACCGGGGAGCTGTTTTTT. Its translation is CASIGLPPGDTGELFF.

At least ten counts were recorded for this clonotype. The chain links TRBV7-8 to TRBJ2-7; 9 nucleotides match TRBD1. V lost 5 bases, J lost 3 bases, and 11 bases stayed unmatched. This CDR3 contains 16 residues. Germline CDR1 and CDR2: SGHVS and FQNEAQ. DNA for the CDR3: TGTGCCAGCAGCGCCGGTCCGGGACAGGGTTACTACGAGCAGTACTTC. Protein product: CASSAGPGQGYYEQYF.

The table lists this clonotype with a few counts. The V and J genes are TRBV28 and TRBJ2-5; perhaps D is TRBD1 or TRBD2 (5 bases each). V lost 5 bases, J lost 5 bases, and 21 bases lay in between. Per germline, CDR1 MDHEN and CDR2 SYDVKM. This CDR3 contains 16 residues. The CDR3 is CASSPPGTREGETQYF. CDR3 coding DNA: TGTGCCAGCAGTCCCCCCGGGACCCGGGAAGGGGAGACCCAGTACTTC.

This chain joins TRBV20-1 and TRBJ2-1; D may be TRBD2 (6 bases). This CDR3 has 16 residues. V shed 5 bases and J shed 2 bases, with 19 bases lying between them. Germline assignment: CDR1 DFQATT and CDR2 SNEGSKA (reference sequence). The CDR3 bases are TGCAGTGCTCCATCCCCCCGGAGGGGAACCTACAATGAGCAGTTCTTC. Encoded protein: CSAPSPRRGTYNEQFF.

The chain has TRBV5-1 and TRBJ2-7; 14 bases agree with TRBD2. The V gene's germline CDR1 is SGHRS and CDR2 YFSETQ. The length of the CDR3 is 15 residues. Germline trimming cut 4 bases from V and 5 bases from J; bases unmatched to any gene: 5. The CDR3 here is CASSPGTSGSDEQYF. DNA of the CDR3: TGCGCCAGCAGCCCCGGGACTAGCGGGAGTGACGAGCAGTACTTC. Full variable domain (remainder filled in from reference TRBV5-1 and TRBJ2-7): KAGVTQTPRYLIKTRGQQVTLSCSPISGHRSVSWYQQTPGQGLQFLFEYFSETQRNKGNFPGRFSGRQFSNSRSEMNVSTLELGDSALYLCASSPGTSGSDEQYFGPGTRLTVT.

There are many counts of this clonotype. The rearrangement links TRBV29-1 to TRBJ2-7; D is perhaps TRBD1 (6 bases). Germline lookup yields CDR1 SQVTM and CDR2 ANQGSEA. V dropped 2 bases and J dropped 4 bases, with 12 bases sitting between them. This CDR3 has 13 residues. The CDR3 loop reads CSVEYARGYEQYF. The CDR3, as DNA: TGCAGCGTTGAATATGCCAGGGGTTACGAGCAGTACTTC.

This clonotype was observed a handful of times. The genes are TRBV20-1 and TRBJ2-7; D gene ambiguous. The CDR3 totals 11 residues. Per the germline V gene, CDR1 is DFQATT and CDR2 is SNEGSKA (reference sequence). Trimming took off 5 bases at V and 3 bases at J, with 8 bases between the two ends. CDR3: CSASPHYEQYF. CDR3 nucleotides: TGCAGTGCTTCCCCGCACTACGAGCAGTACTTC.

The sample holds a few counts of this clonotype. V is TRBV11-2 and J is TRBJ2-6; TRBD2 matches 12 bases. Germline-derived CDR1 and CDR2 are SGHAT and FQNNGV. The CDR3 has 18 amino acids. The trim removed 5 bases at V and 4 bases at J, leaving 9 bases unmatched. CDR3 amino acids: CASSTRLAGVRGANVLTF. Written as DNA, the CDR3 is TGTGCCAGCAGCACCCGACTAGCGGGGGTAAGGGGGGCCAACGTCCTGACTTTC.

There are many counts of this clonotype. V usage is TRBV20-1 and J usage is TRBJ2-7; D is ambiguous. V lost 1 base, J lost 6 bases, and 13 bases lay in between. Germline V gene data show CDR1 as DFQATT and CDR2 as SNEGSKA (reference sequence). The CDR3 is 13 residues long. CDR3 in DNA: TGCAGTGCTAGAGGAGAGTCGGCGGTCGAGCAGTACTTC. Translating gives CSARGESAVEQYF.

This clonotype has a handful of counts. The chain is built from TRBV4-1 and TRBJ1-2; D ambiguous. The CDR3 sequence is 15 residues long. In germline, CDR1 is MGHRA, CDR2 YSYEKL. Trimming removed 1 base from V and 0 bases from J, with 9 bases in between. CDR3 in DNA: TGCGCCAGCAGCCAAGGAGCGGCAACTAACTATGGCTACACCTTC. This sequence encodes CASSQGAATNYGYTF.

This sequence joins TRBV6-2 or TRBV6-3 and TRBJ2-1; no firm D call. Trimming removed 10 bases at V and 8 bases at J, with 9 bases between. Germline assignment: CDR1 MNHEY and CDR2 SVGEGT. The CDR3 consists of 10 residues. For the CDR3, the DNA is TGTGCCACCCCCAGCTATGAGCAGTTCTTC. This encodes CATPSYEQFF.

V gene TRBV5-1 combines with J gene TRBJ2-7; TRBD1 might be the D (6 bases). V lost 3 bases to trimming and J lost 3 bases, with 16 bases between them. Germline V lookup: CDR1 SGHRS, CDR2 YFSETQ. The CDR3 covers 15 residues. The CDR3 loop is CASSSTGLPRYEQYF. The DNA of the CDR3 is TGCGCCAGCAGCTCTACAGGGCTACCCCGCTACGAGCAGTACTTC. Full variable domain (remainder filled in from reference TRBV5-1 and TRBJ2-7): KAGVTQTPRYLIKTRGQQVTLSCSPISGHRSVSWYQQTPGQGLQFLFEYFSETQRNKGNFPGRFSGRQFSNSRSEMNVSTLELGDSALYLCASSSTGLPRYEQYFGPGTRLTVT.

This clonotype has only a few counts. The chain combines TRBV3-1 with TRBJ2-5, with 8 bases that match TRBD2. CDR1 LGHDT and CDR2 YNNKEL come from the germline V gene (reference sequence). CDR3 length equals 17 residues. Trimming cost V 4 bases and J 7 bases; bases outside gene matches: 17. CDR3 bases: TGTGCCAGCAGCCTGGGAGGGCTAGCGGGCAAAAAGAGGACCCAGTACTTC. As protein: CASSLGGLAGKKRTQYF.

The chain carries TRBV9 and TRBJ2-7; unclear D gene. CDR1 and CDR2 from the germline V gene are SGDLS and YYNGEE. The V end was cut by 0 bases, the J end by 2 bases, with 9 bases between. The CDR3 length is 14 residues. CDR3 coding DNA: TGTGCCAGCAGCGTAGCGGCTCTAGCCTACGAGCAGTACTTC. This sequence encodes CASSVAALAYEQYF. The variable domain in full, completed from reference TRBV9 and TRBJ2-7, reads DSGVTQTPKHLITATGQRVTLRCSPRSGDLSVYWYQQSLDQGLQFLIQYYNGEERAKGNILERFSAQQFPDLHSELNLSSLELGDSALYFCASSVAALAYEQYFGPGTRLTVT.

This clonotype was detected many times. The CDR3 DNA sequence: TGTGCCAGCAGCACGGGGACAGATACGCAGTATTTT. This codes for CASSTGTDTQYF. The chain joins TRBV5-5 to TRBJ2-3; TRBD2 is a possible D gene (5 bases). Per germline, CDR1 SGHKS and CDR2 YYEKEE (reference sequence). CDR3 length: 12 amino acids. V was shortened by 4 bases and J by 3 bases, with 6 bases between the two germline ends.

The rearrangement uses TRBV4-2 and TRBJ2-1; either TRBD1 or TRBD2 may fit D (5 bases each). The CDR3 is 14 amino acids. CDR1 LGHNA and CDR2 YNFKEQ come from the germline V gene. Trimming removed 0 bases at V and 8 bases at J, with 11 bases between. The CDR3 loop reads CASSQDPGTYEQFF. CDR3 DNA: TGTGCCAGCAGCCAAGATCCGGGGACCTATGAGCAGTTCTTC.